What follows are 25 T cell receptor beta chains derived from one specimen sequenced in a study of shared clonotypes between healthy human individuals. Clones were sequenced by immunoSEQ multiplex PCR, and TCRdb holds only the in-frame ones, with some missing. The table shows about 2.4 million clones, with roughly 93% occurring only once. The sequencing input was naive CD4+ T cells from PBMCs. Noted subset: CD45RA+ positively selected. The receptors stem from a man in his late teens or twenties in good health. Some clones in this sample may be carry-over from other donors' samples.

This chain uses TRBV7-9 with TRBJ2-3; TRBD1 matches 8 bases. This CDR3 region has 15 residues. The trim removed 5 bases at V and 6 bases at J, leaving 10 bases unmatched. CDR1 SEHNR and CDR2 FQNEAQ come from the germline V gene (reference sequence). The CDR3 DNA follows: TGTGCCAGCAGCCGAATTTCGACAGGGGCGGATACGCAGTATTTT. This encodes CASSRISTGADTQYF.

The rearrangement links TRBV7-2 to TRBJ2-3; D might be TRBD2 (5 bases). The germline V and J ends were trimmed by 1 base and 5 bases, with 13 bases remaining between them. Germline loops: CDR1 SGHTA, CDR2 FQGNSA. The CDR3 is made up of 15 amino acids. The CDR3: CASSLVGVGIDTQYF. In DNA form, the CDR3 reads TGTGCCAGCAGCTTAGTCGGGGTCGGGATAGATACGCAGTATTTT.

The chain couples TRBV6-5 to TRBJ1-3, with D hard to call. CDR1 MNHEY and CDR2 SVGAGI come from the germline V gene. V lost 4 bases and J lost 0, with 7 bases in between. CDR3 length: 14 amino acids. The CDR3 protein is CASSSVLSGNTIYF. As DNA, the CDR3 is TGTGCCAGCAGTTCAGTTCTCTCTGGAAACACCATATATTTT.

V gene TRBV5-6 combines with J gene TRBJ1-4, with D possibly being TRBD1 (5 bases). The germline V gene has CDR1 SGHDT and CDR2 YYEEEE. This CDR3 comprises 15 residues. The V and J ends lost 1 base and 5 bases respectively, with 12 bases between them. CDR3 coding DNA: TGTGCCAGCAGCTTGATCACAGGTCTAAATGAAAAACTGTTTTTT. Translating gives CASSLITGLNEKLFF.

About this clone: Other DNA variants within this sample encode the same CDR3. This chain uses TRBV2 with TRBJ2-5; D ambiguous. The germline V gene has CDR1 SNHLY and CDR2 FYNNEI. V gave up 4 bases and J gave up 5 bases, with 11 bases separating them. The CDR3 spans 13 residues. CDR3 region: CASSGRGRETQYF. In DNA, the CDR3 is TGTGCCAGCAGTGGCCGCGGACGGGAGACCCAGTACTTC.

A word on this clone: Other DNA sequences from this sample encode an identical CDR3 as well. J is TRBJ1-1 and V is TRBV5-1; perhaps TRBD1 as D (5 bases). With 5 bases removed from V and 3 bases from J, the gap between germline ends came to 11 bases. The CDR3 is made up of 13 amino acids. The germline CDR1 and CDR2 sequences are SGHRS and YFSETQ. The CDR3: CASSPGRDTEAFF. As DNA, the CDR3 is TGCGCCAGCAGTCCGGGGCGCGACACTGAAGCTTTCTTT.

This chain links TRBV9 with TRBJ2-5; D unresolved. Trimming took off 0 bases at V and 5 bases at J, with 14 bases between the two ends. Germline CDR1 SGDLS, CDR2 YYNGEE. This CDR3 is 15 amino acids long. The CDR3 DNA follows: TGTGCCAGCAGCGTAGGTGGTAGCTCGTGGGAGACCCAGTACTTC. Protein: CASSVGGSSWETQYF.

Turning to this clone: Different DNA sequences within this sample yield the same CDR3. The chain has TRBV4-2 and TRBJ2-3, with D uncertain. V was clipped by 0 bases and J by 1 base, with 5 bases between them. The CDR3 sequence is 14 residues long. CDR1 is LGHNA and CDR2 is YNFKEQ in the germline V gene. CDR3 DNA sequence: TGTGCCAGCAGCCAAGACCGGGGCACAGATACGCAGTATTTT. Its translation is CASSQDRGTDTQYF.

The V call is TRBV18, the J call TRBJ2-7; D remains unclear. The CDR3 runs 14 residues. With 6 bases removed from V and 2 bases from J, the gap between germline ends came to 14 bases. Germline V CDR1 and CDR2: KGHSH, LQKENI. The CDR3 spells CASSPTSSTYEQYF. In nucleotides, the CDR3 is TGTGCCAGCTCGCCTACCTCGTCTACCTACGAGCAGTACTTC.

The V call is TRBV6-5, the J call TRBJ2-4; D call uncertain. The CDR3 sequence is 14 residues long. V shed 6 bases and J shed 11 bases, with 20 bases lying between them. Germline CDR1 reads MNHEY; CDR2 reads SVGAGI. For the CDR3, the DNA is TGTGCCAGCAGCGGCAGCAAAAACAGCAAATTTCAGTACTTC. Translation gives CASSGSKNSKFQYF.

Of note for this clone: The identical CDR3 is also encoded by other nucleotide sequences in the sample. V gene TRBV28 combines with J gene TRBJ2-7; no clear D gene. This CDR3 has 11 residues. CDR1 is MDHEN and CDR2 is SYDVKM in the germline V gene. V lost 8 bases and J 3 bases, leaving 8 bases between the germline ends. The CDR3 DNA reads TGTGCCAGCTCTTCCTTCTACGAGCAGTACTTC. Amino acids: CASSSFYEQYF. Complete variable domain (other parts from reference TRBV28 and TRBJ2-7): DVKVTQSSRYLVKRTGEKVFLECVQDMDHENMFWYRQDPGLGLRLIYFSYDVKMKEKGDIPEGYSVSREKKERFSLILESASTNQTSMYLCASSSFYEQYFGPGTRLTVT.

The chain joins TRBV6-1 to TRBJ2-1; no definite D call. CDR1 is MNHNS and CDR2 is SASEGT in the germline V gene. The CDR3 has 14 residues. V shed 10 bases and J shed 1 base, with 14 bases lying between them. The CDR3 region has the DNA TGTGCCACCAACACCCAACAGTCCTACAATGAGCAGTTCTTC. Protein: CATNTQQSYNEQFF.

The V and J genes are TRBV29-1 and TRBJ2-5; 7 bases fit TRBD1. The CDR3 is 11 residues long. Germline values: CDR1 SQVTM, CDR2 ANQGSEA. V gave up 7 bases and J gave up 5 bases; unmatched junction bases: 4. The CDR3 DNA sequence: TGCAGCGCAGACAGGGCTGAGACCCAGTACTTC. Translated, it gives CSADRAETQYF.

The J gene is TRBJ1-1, the V gene TRBV6-6; no firm D call. Germline assignment: CDR1 MNHNY and CDR2 SVGAGI (reference sequence). Trimming removed 0 bases at V and 6 bases at J, with 17 bases between. The CDR3 loop spans 16 amino acids. The CDR3 bases are TGTGCCAGCAGTTACTCGGTGTTGACCCGGAGGGCTGAAGCTTTCTTT. This codes for CASSYSVLTRRAEAFF.

The V and J genes are TRBV5-1 and TRBJ1-2; 7 nucleotides line up with TRBD1. The junction had 4 bases not matched to a gene; V was cut back by 4 bases and J by 4 bases. This CDR3 spans 13 amino acids. Germline V gives CDR1 SGHRS, CDR2 YFSETQ. The CDR3 region is CASSPGQSYGYTF. The CDR3 region has the DNA TGCGCCAGCAGCCCGGGACAGAGCTATGGCTACACCTTC.

This rearrangement joins TRBV6-4 to TRBJ2-1; TRBD1 matches at 8 bases. The CDR3 contains 16 residues. J was trimmed by 3 bases and V by 1 base; bases with no gene match: 5. CDR1 is MRHNA and CDR2 is SNTAGT in the germline V gene. The CDR3 DNA sequence: TGTGCCAGCAGTGACTTAGGGACAGGTCGCTACAATGAGCAGTTCTTC. This codes for CASSDLGTGRYNEQFF.

This sequence joins TRBV4-2 and TRBJ1-5, with D possibly matching TRBD1 (6 bases). The CDR3 length is 19 residues. V shed 1 base and J shed 0 bases, with 19 bases lying between them. Germline V CDR1 and CDR2: LGHNA, YNFKEQ. CDR3 in DNA: TGTGCCAGCAGCCAAGCCCCCCACGGACAGACCCTTAGCAATCAGCCCCAGCATTTT. Its translation is CASSQAPHGQTLSNQPQHF.

This clone was observed a single time. The genes are TRBV15 and TRBJ1-2; a weak D match, TRBD1 (6 bases). This CDR3 region has 15 residues. Trimming stripped 4 bases from V and 6 bases from J, with 18 bases between. Germline V gene data show CDR1 as LNHNV and CDR2 as YYDKDF (reference sequence). The CDR3 coding sequence is TGTGCCACCAGCATTCGCAAAGGGGACATAGATGGCTACACCTTC. This translates into CATSIRKGDIDGYTF.

The CDR3 DNA reads as TGTGCCAGCAGCTTAGGGGGGCTGGGGTGGGGCAATCAGCCCCAGCATTTT. This translates into CASSLGGLGWGNQPQHF. The rearrangement uses TRBV11-2 and TRBJ1-5, with D perhaps matching TRBD1 (6 bases). The CDR3 sequence is 17 residues long. Germline CDR1 is SGHAT and CDR2 is FQNNGV. Trimming shortened V by 1 base and J by 2 bases, and 15 bases separated the two germline ends.

In its sample, this clone was seen once. The genes are TRBV11-1 and TRBJ2-5, with D perhaps matching TRBD2 (6 bases). Germline CDR1 is SGHAT and CDR2 is FQDESV (reference sequence). Trimming shortened V by 3 bases and J by 3 bases, and 11 bases separated the two germline ends. This CDR3 spans 14 amino acids. The chain's CDR3 is CASSFEGGEETQYF. The CDR3 DNA reads as TGTGCCAGCAGCTTTGAGGGCGGGGAAGAGACCCAGTACTTC.

The chain has TRBV7-7 and TRBJ2-5, with D perhaps TRBD1 (6 bases). Trimming shortened V by 4 bases and J by 5 bases, and 17 bases separated the two germline ends. In germline, CDR1 is SSHAT, CDR2 FNYEAQ (reference sequence). CDR3 length: 15 residues. The CDR3 loop is CASSYLGTTGETQYF. For the CDR3, the DNA is TGTGCCAGCAGCTACCTAGGTACTACAGGGGAGACCCAGTACTTC.

The CDR3 nucleotides read TGTGCCAGCAGCTTGGAAACGGGACCTTATGGCTACACCTTC. Protein product: CASSLETGPYGYTF. The chain recombines TRBV5-4 with TRBJ1-2; perhaps TRBD1 as D (5 bases). V was clipped by 0 bases and J by 5 bases, with 11 bases between them. Germline lookup yields CDR1 SGHNT and CDR2 YYREEE (reference sequence). The CDR3 is 14 amino acids.

The sample holds one count of this clone. V is TRBV6-5 and J is TRBJ1-5; D not certain. Germline V lookup: CDR1 MNHEY, CDR2 SVGAGI. The CDR3 is 13 amino acids. V lost 6 bases and J lost 6, with 12 bases in between. The CDR3 DNA is TGTGCCAGCAGCCCATTGGTAGGTCAGCCCCAGCATTTT. This gives the protein CASSPLVGQPQHF.

The chain is built from TRBV2 and TRBJ2-7, with 7 bases fitting TRBD2. Germline CDR1 SNHLY, CDR2 FYNNEI. The CDR3 contains 15 residues. With 4 bases clipped from V and 0 bases from J, the junction kept 6 bases outside the gene matches. CDR3 DNA: TGTGCCAGCAGTGCTGGGAGGGTAGGCTCCTACGAGCAGTACTTC. Residues: CASSAGRVGSYEQYF.

J is TRBJ2-1 and V is TRBV5-1, with D uncertain. This CDR3 has 13 amino acids. Germline V gives CDR1 SGHRS, CDR2 YFSETQ. V shed 1 base and J shed 4 bases, with 6 bases lying between them. In DNA form, the CDR3 reads TGCGCCAGCAGCTTGATGGTTTACAATGAGCAGTTCTTC. Its protein product is CASSLMVYNEQFF.